These 30 T cell receptor beta chains were all obtained from the same sample, sequenced in a study of OX40 agonist ivuxolimab in advanced cancers. TCRdb keeps only in-frame clones here, not all; method: immunoSEQ multiplex PCR. Seen here are approximately 76,000 clones, about nine tenths observed once, and the top ten hold 0.75% to 0.85%. The specimen was CD4+ or CD8+ T cells sorted from blood, collected in a trial of the OX40 agonist ivuxolimab. The receptors were gathered from an adult with an advanced solid tumor such as melanoma, head and neck, liver or kidney cancer.

For this clone: A read error may account for a junction end that differs from germline. V usage is TRBV29-1 and J usage is TRBJ1-3; no clear D gene. Germline CDR1 and CDR2: SQVTM and ANQGSEA. The CDR3 is 12 residues long. CDR3 DNA sequence: TGCAACGTTATAGACTCTGGAAACACCATATATTTT. Its protein is CNVIDSGNTIYF.

The chain recombines TRBV7-9 with TRBJ1-3; no definite D call. The germline V gene encodes CDR1 SEHNR and CDR2 FQNEAQ (reference sequence). The CDR3 spans 18 residues. V lost 4 bases to trimming and J lost 2 bases, with 21 bases between them. CDR3 amino acids: CASSSRAPGQDPGNTIYF. The CDR3 coding sequence is TGTGCCAGCAGCTCCCGGGCACCTGGCCAAGATCCTGGAAACACCATATATTTT.

V gene TRBV18 combines with J gene TRBJ1-1; D not resolved. The germline CDR1 and CDR2 sequences are KGHSH and LQKENI. CDR3 length: 15 residues. The V and J ends lost 3 bases and 2 bases respectively, with 13 bases between them. The CDR3 region has the DNA TGTGCCAGCTCACCGGGTGGCACCCAAAACACTGAAGCTTTCTTT. Translating gives CASSPGGTQNTEAFF. Based on the CDR3 plus reference TRBV18 and TRBJ1-1, the full variable domain is NAGVMQNPRHLVRRRGQEARLRCSPMKGHSHVYWYRQLPEEGLKFMVYLQKENIIDESGMPKERFSAEFPKEGPSILRIQQVVRGDSAAYFCASSPGGTQNTEAFFGQGTRLTVV.

The chain combines TRBV6-6 with TRBJ2-7, with D perhaps matching TRBD1 (6 bases). CDR1 MNHNY and CDR2 SVGAGI come from the germline V gene (reference sequence). The CDR3 runs to 14 residues. The germline V and J ends were trimmed by 5 bases and 3 bases, with 14 bases remaining between them. The CDR3: CASSPRTESYEQYF. DNA for the CDR3: TGTGCCAGCAGTCCCCGGACAGAGAGCTACGAGCAGTACTTC.

This clone was seen only once. This chain uses TRBV6-1 with TRBJ2-1; D might be TRBD1 (6 bases). The CDR3 covers 12 residues. Between the trimmed V and J ends, which lost 5 bases and 15 bases, there was a span of 17 bases. From germline, CDR1 is MNHNS and CDR2 SASEGT. CDR3 protein: CASSPNRVFGFF. CDR3 in DNA: TGTGCCAGCAGTCCAAACAGGGTATTCGGGTTCTTC.

There are a few counts of this clone. The chain joins TRBV4-2 to TRBJ1-5, with 7 bases identical to TRBD1. Germline CDR1 LGHNA, CDR2 YNFKEQ. V lost 1 base to trimming and J lost 1 base; unmatched junction nucleotides: 4. The CDR3 contains 16 residues. The CDR3 nucleotides are TGTGCCAGCAGCCAAGTTTCACAGGGGAGCAATCAGCCCCAGCATTTT. It is translated as CASSQVSQGSNQPQHF.

This chain joins TRBV30 and TRBJ2-7, with D unclear. CDR1 GTSNPN and CDR2 SVGIG come from the germline V gene (reference sequence). V dropped 1 base and J dropped 2 bases, with 6 bases sitting between them. The CDR3 contains 12 residues. Written as DNA, the CDR3 is TGTGCCTGGAGTGGCTTGGCCTACGAGCAGTACTTC. Protein product: CAWSGLAYEQYF.

The V gene is TRBV18, the J gene TRBJ1-5; tentative D call: TRBD1 (5 bases). CDR1 and CDR2 (germline): KGHSH, LQKENI. The V end lost 6 bases, the J end lost 5 bases, and 17 bases lay between the germline ends. This CDR3 comprises 15 residues. CDR3: CASSPRTGQDQPQHF. DNA for the CDR3: TGTGCCAGCTCCCCCCGGACGGGGCAGGATCAGCCCCAGCATTTT.

V and J are TRBV6-4 and TRBJ2-7; D uncertain. This CDR3 region has 12 residues. Trimming removed 8 bases from V and 3 bases from J, with 11 bases in between. Germline loops: CDR1 MRHNA, CDR2 SNTAGT. The DNA of the CDR3 is TGTGCCAGCCCCTCTGATCGCTACGAGCAGTACTTC. The encoded protein is CASPSDRYEQYF.

The chain is built from TRBV5-1 and TRBJ2-1, with D perhaps matching TRBD1 or TRBD2 (5 bases each). Germline V gene data show CDR1 as SGHRS and CDR2 as YFSETQ. The CDR3 extends over 13 amino acids. Trimming pared 1 base from V and 7 bases from J, leaving 9 bases between. The CDR3 here is CASSLRGLNEQFF. CDR3 in DNA: TGCGCCAGCAGCTTGCGGGGCCTGAATGAGCAGTTCTTC.

This rearrangement joins TRBV28 to TRBJ1-5; TRBD1 agrees at 9 bases. This CDR3 contains 16 residues. The trim removed 5 bases at V and 2 bases at J, leaving 7 bases unmatched. The germline gives CDR1 MDHEN, CDR2 SYDVKM. CDR3 residues: CASSPMGQGGNQPQHF. The CDR3 nucleotides read TGTGCCAGCAGTCCGATGGGACAGGGAGGCAATCAGCCCCAGCATTTT.

The chain couples TRBV27 to TRBJ1-2; 10 positions agree with TRBD1. The CDR3 covers 14 residues. Germline V lookup: CDR1 MNHEY, CDR2 SMNVEV (reference sequence). V lost 5 bases to trimming and J lost 9 bases; unmatched junction nucleotides: 9. CDR3 loop: CASSTLGQGQRYTF. CDR3 DNA: TGTGCCAGCAGTACCTTGGGACAGGGGCAGCGCTACACCTTC.

The sample holds one count of this clone. This chain's CDR3 is CASSPAGTRGQPQHF. CDR3 DNA: TGTGCCAGTAGTCCCGCAGGCACCCGGGGACAGCCCCAGCATTTT. The rearrangement links TRBV19 to TRBJ1-5, with D uncertain. The V and J ends lost 5 bases and 7 bases respectively, with 18 bases between them. The CDR3 has 15 residues. Germline V gives CDR1 LNHDA, CDR2 SQIVND (reference sequence).

The rearrangement uses TRBV4-2 and TRBJ2-6, with D tentatively TRBD1 (6 bases). Looked up from germline, CDR1 is LGHNA and CDR2 is YNFKEQ. The CDR3 consists of 17 residues. Trimming stripped 2 bases from V and 0 bases from J, with 11 bases between. The CDR3 region has the DNA TGTGCCAGCAGCCAATCTAGGGGGAGCTCTGGGGCCAACGTCCTGACTTTC. Translating it yields CASSQSRGSSGANVLTF.

The chain uses TRBV2 and TRBJ1-2; no definite D call. Trimming removed 4 bases from V and 8 bases from J, with 14 bases in between. The germline gives CDR1 SNHLY, CDR2 FYNNEI. This CDR3 is 13 amino acids long. The CDR3 coding sequence is TGTGCCAGCAGTGGGGCAGCAAGGTTGGGCTACACCTTC. Protein sequence: CASSGAARLGYTF.

The chain couples TRBV10-2 to TRBJ2-1; D possibly corresponds to TRBD1 (5 bases). Trimming shortened V by 9 bases and J by 7 bases, and 13 bases separated the two germline ends. This CDR3 region has 12 residues. From germline, CDR1 is WSHSY and CDR2 SAAADI. CDR3 coding DNA: TGCGCCAGTACCCAGGGTCCGAATGAGCAGTTCTTC. Translating it yields CASTQGPNEQFF.

CDR3 coding DNA: TGTGCCAGCAGCTGGGGACTAAGTAGCACAGATACGCAGTATTTT. As protein: CASSWGLSSTDTQYF. The chain combines TRBV11-2 with TRBJ2-3; 7 bases map to TRBD2. Trimming took 4 bases from V and 0 from J; bases not matched to a gene: 4. Germline-derived CDR1 and CDR2 are SGHAT and FQNNGV. The CDR3 sequence is 15 residues long.

A single count supports this clone. V is TRBV2 and J is TRBJ2-2; D gene unclear. Germline CDR1 reads SNHLY; CDR2 reads FYNNEI. This CDR3 has 14 amino acids. V was cut by 7 bases and J by 2 bases, with 11 bases left in between. The CDR3 nucleotides are TGTGCCAGCAAGGAGACCGTTAACACCGGGGAGCTGTTTTTT. It specifies CASKETVNTGELFF.

The genes are TRBV5-5 and TRBJ2-1, with no clear D. The CDR3 has 15 residues. Germline CDR1 and CDR2: SGHKS and YYEKEE (reference sequence). V was trimmed by 0 bases and J by 1 base, leaving 8 bases between them. CDR3 amino acids: CASSLVQDSYNEQFF. CDR3 DNA: TGTGCCAGCAGCTTGGTCCAGGATTCCTACAATGAGCAGTTCTTC.

The chain employs TRBV18 and TRBJ2-3; D not certain. The CDR3 has 15 residues. V was cut by 3 bases and J by 0 bases, with 10 bases left in between. The germline V gene has CDR1 KGHSH and CDR2 LQKENI. CDR3 sequence reads: CASSPMAGSTDTQYF. CDR3 nucleotide sequence: TGTGCCAGCTCACCTATGGCAGGTAGCACAGATACGCAGTATTTT.

J is TRBJ2-3 and V is TRBV5-6; TRBD2 agrees at 7 bases. Trimming removed 0 bases from V and 6 bases from J; junction bases left unmatched: 10. Germline loops: CDR1 SGHDT, CDR2 YYEEEE. CDR3 length equals 16 residues. The CDR3 DNA reads TGTGCCAGCAGCTTGGTTCGCGGAACCGGGGGGGATACGCAGTATTTT. Translated: CASSLVRGTGGDTQYF.

The chain is built from TRBV5-4 and TRBJ2-1; a possible D gene is TRBD2 (6 bases). Trimming pared 4 bases from V and 4 bases from J, leaving 15 bases between. CDR1 and CDR2 (germline): SGHNT, YYREEE (reference sequence). The CDR3 extends over 15 amino acids. DNA for the CDR3: TGTGCCAGCAGCCCGTGGCGGGAACGGTACAATGAGCAGTTCTTC. Amino acids: CASSPWRERYNEQFF.

The chain's CDR3 is CASSLNREETQYF. CDR3 DNA: TGTGCCAGCAGCTTAAACAGGGAAGAGACCCAGTACTTC. The V call is TRBV7-3, the J call TRBJ2-5; possibly TRBD1 for D (6 bases). Germline lookup yields CDR1 SGHTA and CDR2 FQGTGA. This CDR3 is 13 amino acids long. V was shortened by 1 base and J by 3 bases, with 6 bases between the two germline ends.

The chain is built from TRBV4-2 and TRBJ2-7; D is possibly TRBD1 (5 bases). The CDR3 is made up of 15 amino acids. The V end was cut by 0 bases, the J end by 0 bases, with 9 bases between. Germline CDR1 and CDR2: LGHNA and YNFKEQ. CDR3 protein: CASSQDQGSSYEQYF. The CDR3 DNA is TGTGCCAGCAGCCAAGATCAGGGTAGCTCCTACGAGCAGTACTTC.

J is TRBJ1-1 and V is TRBV30, with D maybe TRBD1 (5 bases). V dropped 3 bases and J dropped 1 base, with 15 bases sitting between them. Germline CDR1 reads GTSNPN; CDR2 reads SVGIG (reference sequence). This CDR3 spans 15 amino acids. The CDR3 here is CAWSNLGLANTEAFF. DNA of the CDR3: TGTGCCTGGAGCAACCTGGGACTCGCGAACACTGAAGCTTTCTTT. The full variable domain, with the rest looked up from reference TRBV30 and TRBJ1-1, is SQTIHQWPATLVQPVGSPLSLECTVEGTSNPNLYWYRQAAGRGLQLLFYSVGIGQISSEVPQNLSASRPQDRQFILSSKKLLLSDSGFYLCAWSNLGLANTEAFFGQGTRLTVV.

The chain recombines TRBV5-1 with TRBJ2-3; 9 bases line up with TRBD2. The germline V gene encodes CDR1 SGHRS and CDR2 YFSETQ. The CDR3 length is 20 residues. The V gene end was trimmed by 4 bases and the J gene end by 6 bases; junction bases not matched to a gene: 24. CDR3: CASSPGRTQGASGTVDTQYF. DNA for the CDR3: TGCGCCAGCAGCCCGGGGCGGACTCAGGGAGCTAGCGGGACGGTTGATACGCAGTATTTT.

The sample holds a few counts of this clone. The V and J genes are TRBV5-4 and TRBJ1-2; 7 nucleotides agree with TRBD1. Germline CDR1 reads SGHNT; CDR2 reads YYREEE (reference sequence). The CDR3 covers 16 residues. The V gene end was trimmed by 3 bases and the J gene end by 2 bases; junction bases not matched to a gene: 10. Here the CDR3 reads CASSSASLRGNYGYTF. CDR3 DNA: TGTGCCAGCAGCTCCGCCTCCCTCAGGGGGAACTATGGCTACACCTTC.

This rearrangement joins TRBV30 to TRBJ2-2; TRBD2 aligns across 12 bases. Germline-derived CDR1 and CDR2 are GTSNPN and SVGIG (reference sequence). The CDR3 is 15 residues long. J was trimmed by 6 bases and V by 3 bases; bases with no gene match: 5. CDR3 protein: CAWRTSGGWAGELFF. Here the CDR3 DNA reads TGTGCCTGGAGAACTAGCGGGGGGTGGGCCGGGGAGCTGTTTTTT.

The chain links TRBV20-1 to TRBJ1-1; 7 bases line up with TRBD1. J gave up 6 bases and V 7 bases, and 5 bases lay outside the gene matches. This CDR3 is 11 amino acids long. Germline loops: CDR1 DFQATT, CDR2 SNEGSKA (reference sequence). In DNA form, the CDR3 reads TGCAGTGGGAGAGGGGGCTCTGAAGCTTTCTTT. Translated: CSGRGGSEAFF.

V and J are TRBV9 and TRBJ1-3; D ambiguous. Germline values: CDR1 SGDLS, CDR2 YYNGEE. V was shortened by 0 bases and J by 9 bases, with 10 bases between the two germline ends. The CDR3 sequence is 13 residues long. CDR3 region: CASSVDGGFTIYF. As DNA, the CDR3 is TGTGCCAGCAGCGTAGATGGCGGGTTCACCATATATTTT.